One TCR beta chain is described in this entry. Antigen: not known. This specimen belongs to a study of cytomegalovirus exposure and HLA in healthy donors. Study-level results: A later analysis linked a missense DCLRE1C variant to TCR beta V- and J-gene trimming. TCR association rates varied by HLA locus in a later analysis, with DRB1 highest and HLA-C lowest. A list of 164 TCR beta chains associated with cytomegalovirus was given.

The CDR3 has 14 amino acids. Trimming stripped 4 bases from V and 0 bases from J, with 10 bases between. The germline V gene has CDR1 SGHRS and CDR2 YFSETQ. Primers for the PCR totalled 60 Vbeta and 13 Jbeta. The method was immunoSEQ multiplex PCR; TCRdb's version includes in-frame clones alone and lacks a portion of them. The sample carries about 210,000 clones, around 86% recorded once. This chain joins TRBV5-1 and TRBJ1-1, with D unresolved. Sequenced input: PBMCs. The TCR originated in a woman between 45 and 65 years old in good health and CMV-seropositive. The chain's CDR3 is CASSITVMNTEAFF. The CDR3 coding sequence is TGCGCCAGCAGCATTACAGTGATGAACACTGAAGCTTTCTTT.